This T cell receptor beta chain came from a study of blood T cells in healthy people across ages. The CDR3 covers 16 residues. Germline V gene sequence: CDR1 MNHEY, CDR2 SVGEGT. Trimming stripped 6 bases from V and 6 bases from J, with 21 bases between. A word on this clonotype: Its cognate antigen is unknown.

Overall study findings and caveats: Calculation of diversity from one million T cells yielded estimates considered to be underestimates. Leaving the PBMCs unsorted stopped any conclusive comparison of naive versus antigen-experienced cells.

A second PCR, run for about 6 to 12 cycles, used a sample-barcoded 5' primer plus a J-beta primer mix. Carrying 12 random nucleotides, a template-switch adaptor labeled each individual cDNA molecule. TCRdb ran MiXCR on the 5' RACE reads and lists one entry per CDR3 protein. The sample includes some 1,500,000 distinct CDR3 sequences, 35% to 45% of them seen just once. The source of this sequence is a woman aged 18-35 years in good health. The V gene is TRBV6-2 or TRBV6-3, the J gene TRBJ1-5; the D is unclear. The sample was blood. In nucleotides, the CDR3 is TGTGCCAGCAGCTCTAAGTCGTTCAGGATTAGTCAGCCCCAGCATTTT. It yields the protein CASSSKSFRISQPQHF.